The next 11 T cell receptor beta chains were all read from a single sample in a study of T cell repertoires in cytomegalovirus infection. Antigens for these TCRs are unknown. MiXCR, applied by TCRdb to the reads, yields one record per CDR3 protein. Among roughly 500,000 distinct CDR3 sequences listed, around 30% were seen once. This material consisted of cultured PBMCs, taken from culture after CMV antigen stimulation. The receptors come from a human donor in good health (CMV status not recorded). Some clones in this sample may be carry-over from other donors' samples.

V is TRBV28 and J is TRBJ2-7; D gene uncertain. V was clipped by 3 bases and J by 2 bases, with 8 bases between them. Germline assignment: CDR1 MDHEN and CDR2 SYDVKM. The CDR3 consists of 13 residues. This CDR3 reads CASSFPRPYEQYF. For the CDR3, the DNA is TGTGCCAGCAGTTTCCCCCGGCCCTACGAGCAGTACTTC.

About this clonotype itself: An end of the junction does not agree with germline; a read error may underlie this. The gene calls are TRBV5-3 and TRBJ2-3, with TRBD2 matching 11 bases. TRBV5-3 has ORF status, its function being uncertain. The CDR3 sequence is 16 residues long. CDR3 in DNA: TGTGCCAGCAGCTTCCTTAGCGGGAGGGGGACAGATACGCAGTATTTT. It encodes CASSFLSGRGTDTQYF.

The V call is TRBV7-6, the J call TRBJ2-1, with TRBD2 matching over 10 bases. The length of the CDR3 is 16 residues. V shed 3 bases and J 6 bases; nucleotides not matched to a gene: 8. The germline gives CDR1 SGHVS, CDR2 FNYEAQ. The CDR3 protein is CASSLGSGRATNEQFF. CDR3 sequence (DNA): TGTGCCAGCAGCTTGGGAAGCGGGAGGGCGACCAATGAGCAGTTCTTC. Filled out from reference TRBV7-6 and TRBJ2-1, the complete variable domain reads GAGVSQSPRYKVTKRGQDVALRCDPISGHVSLYWYRQALGQGPEFLTYFNYEAQQDKSGLPNDRFSAERPEGSISTLTIQRTEQRDSAMYRCASSLGSGRATNEQFFGPGTRLTVL.

This clonotype was observed a few times. V and J are TRBV20-1 and TRBJ2-3, with TRBD2 matching 13 bases. Germline lookup yields CDR1 DFQATT and CDR2 SNEGSKA (reference sequence). The CDR3 length is 13 residues. The CDR3 DNA reads as TGCAACGGACTAGCGGGAGAGACAGATACGCAGTATTTT. Encoded protein: CNGLAGETDTQYF.

The chain couples TRBV28 to TRBJ2-7, with a weak D call TRBD1 (6 bases). CDR1 is MDHEN, CDR2 SYDVKM, per germline. The CDR3 sequence is 13 residues long. V dropped 6 bases and J dropped 5 bases, with 14 bases sitting between them. The CDR3 DNA follows: TGTGCCAGCAGACTTTCCAGGGGACACGAGCAGTACTTC. It is translated as CASRLSRGHEQYF.

The table lists this clonotype with a few counts. This sequence joins TRBV7-6 and TRBJ2-7; TRBD2 aligns across 10 bases. Germline CDR1 SGHVS, CDR2 FNYEAQ. This CDR3 is built from 15 residues. V trimming: 3 bases; J trimming: 7 bases; junction bases outside the gene matches: 9. The CDR3 region is CASSFALAGVQEQYV. Written as DNA, the CDR3 is TGTGCCAGCAGCTTTGCTCTAGCGGGAGTTCAAGAGCAGTACGTC.

CDR3 sequence: CASTGAPNTEAFF. The CDR3 DNA sequence: TGTGCCAGCACGGGGGCGCCGAACACTGAAGCTTTCTTT. The genes are TRBV25-1 and TRBJ1-1, with D possibly matching TRBD1 (6 bases). Trimming stripped 7 bases from V and 1 base from J, with 10 bases between. CDR1 and CDR2 from the germline V gene are MGHDK and SYGVNS. The CDR3 extends over 13 amino acids.

The table lists this clonotype with a few counts. The chain has TRBV15 and TRBJ2-3; a weak D match, TRBD2 (6 bases). The CDR3 runs 14 residues. V shed 8 bases and J shed 1 base, with 13 bases lying between them. Germline CDR1 LNHNV, CDR2 YYDKDF (reference sequence). CDR3 coding DNA: TGTGCCACCGAACTAGCAGACGGCACAGATACGCAGTATTTT. Translation gives CATELADGTDTQYF. Full variable domain (outside the CDR3, taken from reference TRBV15 and TRBJ2-3): DAMVIQNPRYQVTQFGKPVTLSCSQTLNHNVMYWYQQKSSQAPKLLFHYYDKDFNNEADTPDNFQSRRPNTSFCFLDIRSPGLGDTAMYLCATELADGTDTQYFGPGTRLTVL.

The chain couples TRBV18 to TRBJ1-5, with no clear D. Germline lookup yields CDR1 KGHSH and CDR2 LQKENI. Trimming stripped 3 bases from V and 2 bases from J, with 14 bases between. The CDR3 is 16 residues long. The CDR3 coding sequence is TGTGCCAGCTCACCTTCACTCCGGGCCGGCAATCAGCCCCAGCATTTT. Its protein is CASSPSLRAGNQPQHF.

The rearrangement joins TRBV19 to TRBJ1-1; D unresolved. Germline V gene data show CDR1 as LNHDA and CDR2 as SQIVND (reference sequence). The CDR3 is 13 residues long. Trimming removed 5 bases from V and 0 bases from J, with 7 bases in between. For the CDR3, the DNA is TGTGCCAGTAGTGTTTTGATGAACACTGAAGCTTTCTTT. Translation gives CASSVLMNTEAFF.

This clonotype was counted a few times. The gene calls are TRBV4-1 and TRBJ2-1; TRBD2 matches 8 bases. The CDR3 loop spans 18 amino acids. Germline V lookup: CDR1 MGHRA, CDR2 YSYEKL. J was trimmed by 0 bases and V by 0 bases; bases with no gene match: 7. In DNA form, the CDR3 reads TGCGCCAGCAGCCAAGAGGGGAGCGGGAGCGGCTCCTACAATGAGCAGTTCTTC. This gives the protein CASSQEGSGSGSYNEQFF.